This T cell receptor beta chain was recovered during a study of blood T cell repertoires in COVID-19. Assay used: immunoSEQ multiplex PCR; TCRdb lists only in-frame clones, some missing. The sample carries under 95,000 clones, around 85% recorded once. This clone was seen a handful of times. V dropped 0 bases and J dropped 3 bases, with 7 bases sitting between them. This CDR3 comprises 13 residues. Per germline, CDR1 SGHRS and CDR2 YFSETQ. Material: peripheral blood. The TCR sequence derives from a woman over 75 with COVID-19, enrolled during active disease. The chain joins TRBV5-1 to TRBJ2-7, with D hard to call. CDR3 in DNA: TGCGCCAGCAGCTTGGATCTAGACTACGAGCAGTACTTC. Translated, it gives CASSLDLDYEQYF. The full variable domain, in which reference TRBV5-1 and TRBJ2-7 provide the parts outside the CDR3, is KAGVTQTPRYLIKTRGQQVTLSCSPISGHRSVSWYQQTPGQGLQFLFEYFSETQRNKGNFPGRFSGRQFSNSRSEMNVSTLELGDSALYLCASSLDLDYEQYFGPGTRLTVT.